The 4 T cell receptor beta chains below were found in one sample sequenced in a study of blood T cell repertoires in COVID-19. Profiled with immunoSEQ multiplex PCR; TCRdb holds only in-frame clones, not every one. The data show some 320,000 clones, less than 85% seen once. The specimen sequenced was PBMCs or T cells enriched from blood (not recorded which). All receptors come from a woman aged 25 to 39 who had been exposed to COVID-19.

This chain uses TRBV10-2 with TRBJ1-1; D remains unclear. The CDR3 length is 15 residues. The V end lost 1 base, the J end lost 4 bases, and 13 bases lay between the germline ends. CDR1 WSHSY and CDR2 SAAADI come from the germline V gene. The CDR3 coding sequence is TGCGCCAGCAGTGAGTACCGGACTTTGGGCACTGAAGCTTTCTTT. This encodes CASSEYRTLGTEAFF.

The chain employs TRBV12-5 and TRBJ1-2; tentative D call: TRBD1 (5 bases). The CDR3 totals 13 residues. The germline V gene encodes CDR1 LGHNT and CDR2 FRNRAP. V was clipped by 4 bases and J by 3 bases, with 9 bases between them. The DNA of the CDR3 is TGTGCTAGTGGTTCCAAGGGGTACTATGGCTACACCTTC. It is translated as CASGSKGYYGYTF.

The table lists this clone with a count of one. The CDR3 region is CASSIGQLNYGYTF. CDR3 nucleotide sequence: TGTGCCAGTAGTATAGGACAGCTTAACTATGGCTACACCTTC. The chain joins TRBV19 to TRBJ1-2; weak D call: TRBD1 (5 bases). Germline V gene sequence: CDR1 LNHDA, CDR2 SQIVND (reference sequence). The CDR3 spans 14 residues. The V end was cut by 1 base, the J end by 1 base, with 7 bases between.

This sequence joins TRBV10-3 and TRBJ1-2; 8 nucleotides align to TRBD1. The CDR3 covers 16 residues. Trimming cost V 0 bases and J 4 bases; bases outside gene matches: 7. The germline V gene encodes CDR1 ENHRY and CDR2 SYGVKD. The CDR3 DNA sequence: TGTGCCATCAGTGAGTCCGGGATAGGACAGGGCTATGGCTACACCTTC. Translating it yields CAISESGIGQGYGYTF.